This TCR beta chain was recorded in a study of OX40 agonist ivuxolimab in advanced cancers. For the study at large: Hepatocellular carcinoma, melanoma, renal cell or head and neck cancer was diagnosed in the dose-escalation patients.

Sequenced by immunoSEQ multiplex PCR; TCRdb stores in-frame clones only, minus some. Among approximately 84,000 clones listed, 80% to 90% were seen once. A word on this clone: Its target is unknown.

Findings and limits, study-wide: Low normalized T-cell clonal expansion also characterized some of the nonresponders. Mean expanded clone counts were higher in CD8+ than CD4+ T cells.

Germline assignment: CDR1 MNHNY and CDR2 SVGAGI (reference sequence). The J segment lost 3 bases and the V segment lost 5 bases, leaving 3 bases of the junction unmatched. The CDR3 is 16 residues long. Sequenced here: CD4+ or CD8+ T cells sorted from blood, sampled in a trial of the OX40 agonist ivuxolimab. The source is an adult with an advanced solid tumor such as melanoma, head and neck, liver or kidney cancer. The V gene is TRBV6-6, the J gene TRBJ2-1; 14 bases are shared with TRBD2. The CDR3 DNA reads TGTGCCAGCAGTGGACTAGCGGGAGGCGGCTACAATGAGCAGTTCTTC. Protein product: CASSGLAGGGYNEQFF.